This T cell receptor (beta chain) was obtained from a study of T-cell memory formation after mild COVID-19 (dated by TCRdb to the early 2020s). Some background on the complete study: TCR sequence clusters from the two donors were largely donor specific. In a couple of donors, T-cell clones that expanded and contracted after mild COVID-19 were followed by sequencing TCRalpha and TCRbeta repertoires longitudinally. The cohort comprised two young, previously healthy adult volunteers, one female and one male.

Measured from the cysteine to the phenylalanine, the CDR3 is 18 residues long. The only DNA kept is the CDR3, 54 bases in frame from the first base. Relative to germline, V is 4 bases shorter and J is 0 bases shorter, with 20 bases between their ends. As encoded in the germline V gene, CDR1 is MGHRA while CDR2 is YSYEKL. In this sample, this clonotype turned up a few times. What antigen it recognizes has not been identified. Base qualities are missing; no much larger clone stands one base away. PBMCs were isolated by Ficoll-Paque density gradient centrifugation. Sequencing took place on an Illumina NovaSeq 6000. cDNA libraries for TCRalpha and TCRbeta were prepared by 5'RACE using constant-segment primers, with sample barcodes and unique molecular identifiers added. RNA was extracted from every sample with Trizol reagent. Amplification of the libraries took two PCR steps, and the second step added a second sample barcode plus Illumina TruSeq adapters. Sequencing of libraries was performed on an Illumina NovaSeq with 2 x 150 bp paired-end reads. The study's own analysis went as follows. Demultiplexing of reads and collapsing into UMI-guided consensus sequences were performed with migec v1.2.7. Using mixcr v2.1.11, UMI consensuses were aligned to TRA and TRB V and J templates and then assembled into clonotypes. A clonotype was counted as expanded or contracted only if both edgeR and NoisET called the change significant, with noise models trained on biological replicates. For edgeR calls, the cutoffs were a false discovery rate-adjusted p below 0.01 and a log2 fold-change threshold of 1. As an exploratory analysis of dynamics, PCA with hierarchical clustering was applied to max-normalized trajectories of the 1000 most abundant clonotypes. The CD4 or CD8 phenotype of responding clones was assigned using the separately sequenced CD4+ and CD8+ repertoires. TCRdb handled the public reads itself, with Q25 trimming in fastp and clone calling in MiXCR, and kept productive beta chains. Duplicate CDR3 protein sequences are folded into a single record with the most common DNA and genes. The V and J calls come from TCRdb's annotation, not from the publication. This sample holds approximately 180,000 distinct CDR3 sequences; around 16% were observed only once. The ten largest clones capture about 2% of the sample.

General findings and caveats noted by the study authors: Contracting CD4+ clones appeared mostly in the CM and EM memory subsets, whereas CD8+ clones were enriched in EMRA. Some responding clones were found in pre-infection memory, which suggests that pre-existing cross-reactive memory T cells took part in the SARS-CoV-2 response. Only a couple of mild cases were covered by the study, and larger cohorts that include severe cases with pre-infection samples were considered necessary. Whether the second-wave clones peaking on day 37 were SARS-CoV-2 specific was not confirmed. Balanced CD4/CD8 phenotypes were observed for clones contracting from day 15 to 85, whereas a bias towards CD4+ was observed for a second wave of clones expanding from day 15 to 37.

The TCR was taken from an adult woman who had mild COVID-19 (a few samples of this study predate the infection). The sample titles of this study are shuffled in the database, so cell type and time point are left out; the donor was told from shared clones. Specimen: PBMCs or a T cell subset sorted from them (not recorded which). This receptor chain uses TRBV4-1 and TRBJ2-3; the D gene is perhaps TRBD1, on 6 matching bases. CDR3 protein: CASSPTPGQTTSTDTQYF. The nucleotide sequence is given as TGCGCCAGCAGCCCGACACCCGGACAGACCACTAGCACAGATACGCAGTATTTT.